The 30 T cell receptor beta chains given below trace back to one sample, sequenced in a study of technical replicates of blood from several donors. The method was immunoSEQ multiplex PCR; TCRdb's version includes in-frame clones alone and lacks a portion of them. The sample has approximately 90,000 clones, about 95% seen once. Sequencing was done on a sample of T cells isolated from PBMCs. Source of these receptors: a human donor in good health.

The chain combines TRBV4-1 with TRBJ2-3, with TRBD2 matching 11 bases. After removal of 0 bases from V and 1 base from J, the junction contained 6 bases not matched to a gene. This CDR3 region has 18 residues. Germline V lookup: CDR1 MGHRA, CDR2 YSYEKL. Written as DNA, the CDR3 is TGCGCCAGCAGCCAAGAGTTTAGCGGGGGGGCTCGCACAGATACGCAGTATTTT. Encoded protein: CASSQEFSGGARTDTQYF.

The rearrangement links TRBV18 to TRBJ1-4, with D unclear. CDR3 length equals 16 residues. The V end lost 3 bases, the J end lost 6 bases, and 17 bases lay between the germline ends. The V gene's germline CDR1 is KGHSH and CDR2 LQKENI. The CDR3 loop is CASSPSEILMDEKLFF. CDR3 bases: TGTGCCAGCTCACCGAGTGAGATCCTGATGGATGAAAAACTGTTTTTT.

This clone was counted a single time. V gene TRBV7-9 combines with J gene TRBJ1-6; no reliable D call. Germline-derived CDR1 and CDR2 are SEHNR and FQNEAQ (reference sequence). The CDR3 runs to 15 residues. V lost 2 bases and J lost 0, with 5 bases in between. The CDR3 DNA reads TGTGCCAGCAGCTTATCCGGCTCCTATAATTCACCCCTCCACTTT. This codes for CASSLSGSYNSPLHF.

The J gene is TRBJ1-2, the V gene TRBV5-1, with 10 bases lining up with TRBD1. Trimming took 2 bases from V and 2 from J; bases not matched to a gene: 3. Germline CDR1 is SGHRS and CDR2 is YFSETQ. The CDR3 is 15 amino acids. The CDR3 protein is CASSLTTGGNYGYTF. The CDR3 DNA follows: TGCGCCAGCAGCTTAACGACAGGGGGCAACTATGGCTACACCTTC.

In this sample, this clone turned up once. The chain uses TRBV6-5 and TRBJ2-7; D not certain. CDR1 and CDR2 (germline): MNHEY, SVGAGI. Trimming took 8 bases from V and 2 from J, leaving 10 bases between them. CDR3 length: 12 residues. DNA for the CDR3: TGTGCCAGCGGGCAGAAGACCTACGAGCAGTACTTC. This sequence encodes CASGQKTYEQYF.

The gene calls are TRBV28 and TRBJ2-2; D is possibly TRBD2 (5 bases). The CDR3 sequence is 15 residues long. Germline V gives CDR1 MDHEN, CDR2 SYDVKM. Trimming cost V 3 bases and J 6 bases, with 14 bases left between them. Here the CDR3 DNA reads TGTGCCAGCAGTTTTCCTACTAGTGGGCCCGGGGAGCTGTTTTTT. It specifies CASSFPTSGPGELFF.

This rearrangement joins TRBV4-2 to TRBJ2-2; TRBD2 matches 8 bases. V trimming: 3 bases; J trimming: 5 bases; junction bases outside the gene matches: 11. The CDR3 consists of 17 residues. Germline V CDR1 and CDR2: LGHNA, YNFKEQ. DNA for the CDR3: TGTGCCAGCAGCCAGGGACTAGTCGGGTCTCAAACCGGGGAGCTGTTTTTT. Residues: CASSQGLVGSQTGELFF.

V gene TRBV7-9 combines with J gene TRBJ2-7; D is undetermined. This CDR3 region has 13 residues. Germline CDR1 and CDR2: SEHNR and FQNEAQ (reference sequence). V was clipped by 1 base and J by 2 bases, with 6 bases between them. Here the CDR3 DNA reads TGTGCCAGCAGCTTAGGCGAAACCTACGAGCAGTACTTC. Translated: CASSLGETYEQYF.

The V call is TRBV27, the J call TRBJ1-1; D might be TRBD1 (6 bases). The CDR3 is 14 residues long. Germline CDR1 MNHEY, CDR2 SMNVEV (reference sequence). The V gene lost 3 bases and the J gene lost 1 base, with 9 bases spanning the gap. CDR3: CASSLTGSNTEAFF. CDR3 nucleotide sequence: TGTGCCAGCAGTTTGACAGGATCGAACACTGAAGCTTTCTTT.

In its sample, this clone was seen once. The chain has TRBV27 and TRBJ2-1; D remains ambiguous. CDR1 MNHEY and CDR2 SMNVEV come from the germline V gene (reference sequence). This CDR3 comprises 14 residues. V gave up 3 bases and J gave up 8 bases, with 14 bases separating them. CDR3 in amino acids: CASSFLGSGYEQFF. The CDR3 nucleotides are TGTGCCAGCAGTTTCTTGGGCTCCGGATATGAGCAGTTCTTC.

In this sample, this clone turned up once. This chain's CDR3 is CSVGQGSAVYGYTF. The CDR3 nucleotides read TGCAGCGTGGGACAGGGCTCCGCCGTCTATGGCTACACCTTC. The chain joins TRBV29-1 to TRBJ1-2; 9 bases match TRBD1. Germline assignment: CDR1 SQVTM and CDR2 ANQGSEA. With 6 bases clipped from V and 4 bases from J, the junction kept 9 bases outside the gene matches. The CDR3 is made up of 14 amino acids.

The chain carries TRBV10-1 and TRBJ1-1; tentatively, D is TRBD1 (6 bases). CDR1 and CDR2 (germline): WNHNN, SYGVQD (reference sequence). The CDR3 is 14 residues long. V dropped 1 base and J dropped 5 bases, with 11 bases sitting between them. In DNA, the CDR3 is TGCGCCAGCAGTGAGTTGGCAGGGGATACTGAAGCTTTCTTT. The encoded protein is CASSELAGDTEAFF.

The rearrangement uses TRBV6-5 and TRBJ2-5; TRBD2 agrees at 11 bases. The closer fit of TRBJ2-7 to the DNA end suggests the J call may be wrong. Germline loops: CDR1 MNHEY, CDR2 SVGAGI. The CDR3 covers 15 residues. The CDR3 here is CASRTRLAGIYEQYF. The CDR3, as DNA: TGTGCCAGCAGGACCAGACTAGCGGGGATTTACGAGCAGTACTTC.

The chain joins TRBV11-2 to TRBJ2-1, with 12 positions matching TRBD2. CDR3 length equals 16 residues. V lost 5 bases and J lost 7; bases outside the gene matches: 9. The germline CDR1 and CDR2 sequences are SGHAT and FQNNGV. The CDR3 loop is CASSARLAGDKNEQFF. For the CDR3, the DNA is TGTGCCAGCAGCGCCAGACTAGCGGGGGATAAAAATGAGCAGTTCTTC.

This clone was detected only once. This sequence joins TRBV10-1 and TRBJ2-1; the match to TRBD1 covers 11 bases. Germline trimming cut 5 bases from V and 8 bases from J; bases unmatched to any gene: 11. Looked up from germline, CDR1 is WNHNN and CDR2 is SYGVQD (reference sequence). The CDR3 is 16 amino acids. CDR3 loop: CASSYVQDRGLYEQFF. CDR3 sequence (DNA): TGCGCCAGCAGTTACGTGCAGGACAGGGGGCTCTATGAGCAGTTCTTC.

This clone showed up just once. The CDR3 bases are TGTGCCAGCAGTCAGGACAGGGTCAATCAGCCCCAGCATTTT. Amino acid sequence: CASSQDRVNQPQHF. The chain employs TRBV6-1 and TRBJ1-5; 8 bases line up with TRBD1. Trimming at V came to 5 bases and at J to 3 bases, leaving 3 bases not matched to a gene. Germline loops: CDR1 MNHNS, CDR2 SASEGT. The CDR3 is made up of 14 amino acids.

This chain connects TRBV2 to TRBJ2-7, with 7 bases aligning to TRBD2. Per the germline V gene, CDR1 is SNHLY and CDR2 is FYNNEI. This CDR3 region has 15 residues. Trimming removed 5 bases from V and 3 bases from J; junction bases left unmatched: 10. The CDR3 coding sequence is TGTGCCAGCAGTCCCAACCGACTAGCAGGCTACGAGCAGTACTTC. Translated: CASSPNRLAGYEQYF. Complete variable domain (other parts from reference TRBV2 and TRBJ2-7): EPEVTQTPSHQVTQMGQEVILRCVPISNHLYFYWYRQILGQKVEFLVSFYNNEISEKSEIFDDQFSVERPDGSNFTLKIRSTKLEDSAMYFCASSPNRLAGYEQYFGPGTRLTVT.

The V and J genes are TRBV6-4 and TRBJ2-7; 7 bases align to TRBD2. The CDR3 is 17 amino acids. V was clipped by 7 bases and J by 2 bases; unmatched bases: 17. Germline CDR1 reads MRHNA; CDR2 reads SNTAGT. The CDR3 loop is CASTKPGALAAPYEQYF. The CDR3 nucleotides read TGTGCCAGCACCAAACCGGGAGCCCTAGCGGCCCCCTACGAGCAGTACTTC.

V and J are TRBV7-9 and TRBJ2-7, with TRBD1 as a possible D gene (6 bases). Trimming cost V 5 bases and J 0 bases, with 14 bases left between them. The CDR3 is 15 residues long. The germline gives CDR1 SEHNR, CDR2 FQNEAQ (reference sequence). In DNA, the CDR3 is TGTGCCAGCAGCCCGAGGACAGTCTACTCCTACGAGCAGTACTTC. This codes for CASSPRTVYSYEQYF.

The V and J genes are TRBV5-4 and TRBJ2-5, with 7 nucleotides matching TRBD1. Germline V CDR1 and CDR2: SGHNT, YYREEE (reference sequence). The CDR3 contains 13 residues. J was trimmed by 5 bases and V by 5 bases; bases with no gene match: 6. The CDR3, as DNA: TGTGCCAGCAGATCCCAGGGGGTGGAGACCCAGTACTTC. Translating it yields CASRSQGVETQYF.

V and J are TRBV28 and TRBJ1-2, with D uncertain. This CDR3 contains 14 residues. V was clipped by 10 bases and J by 0 bases, with 15 bases between them. Looked up from germline, CDR1 is MDHEN and CDR2 is SYDVKM. The CDR3 region has the DNA TGTGCCACAGAGAGGCCGGCTACTAACTATGGCTACACCTTC. It codes for CATERPATNYGYTF.

This sequence joins TRBV5-8 and TRBJ2-7; 7 bases match TRBD1. The CDR3 is 14 amino acids. With V trimmed by 7 bases and J by 1 base, 8 bases remained unmatched. Germline CDR1 and CDR2: SGHTS and YDEGEE. This CDR3 is CASGHKTGSYEQYF. DNA for the CDR3: TGTGCCAGCGGACATAAGACAGGGTCCTACGAGCAGTACTTC.

This sequence joins TRBV10-3 and TRBJ2-1; 14 bases are a match to TRBD2. The germline V gene has CDR1 ENHRY and CDR2 SYGVKD. Trimming removed 6 bases from V and 8 bases from J; junction bases left unmatched: 3. There are 14 residues in the CDR3. The CDR3 sequence is CAISGLAGGYEQFF. CDR3 bases: TGTGCCATCAGCGGACTAGCGGGAGGTTATGAGCAGTTCTTC.

The rearrangement uses TRBV9 and TRBJ1-2; weak D call: TRBD1 (5 bases). This CDR3 spans 12 amino acids. The V and J ends lost 0 bases and 6 bases respectively, with 6 bases between them. Germline V gives CDR1 SGDLS, CDR2 YYNGEE. CDR3 in amino acids: CASSVGGDGYTF. For the CDR3, the DNA is TGTGCCAGCAGCGTAGGGGGGGATGGCTACACCTTC.

The J gene is TRBJ2-5, the V gene TRBV5-1, with a weak D call TRBD1 (6 bases). Trimming pared 1 base from V and 5 bases from J, leaving 15 bases between. Germline V gives CDR1 SGHRS, CDR2 YFSETQ. The CDR3 is made up of 15 amino acids. CDR3 amino acids: CASSLTGFHSETQYF. The DNA for the CDR3 is TGCGCCAGCAGCTTGACAGGGTTTCATTCGGAGACCCAGTACTTC.

The chain is built from TRBV7-2 and TRBJ1-5; D gene unclear. There are 13 residues in the CDR3. V gave up 5 bases and J gave up 1 base, with 6 bases separating them. Per the germline V gene, CDR1 is SGHTA and CDR2 is FQGNSA. DNA for the CDR3: TGTGCCAGCAGCCAAATGAGCAATCAGCCCCAGCATTTT. Protein: CASSQMSNQPQHF. Based on the CDR3 plus reference TRBV7-2 and TRBJ1-5, the full variable domain is GAGVSQSPSNKVTEKGKDVELRCDPISGHTALYWYRQSLGQGLEFLIYFQGNSAPDKSGLPSDRFSAERTGGSVSTLTIQRTQQEDSAVYLCASSQMSNQPQHFGDGTRLSIL.

The rearrangement uses TRBV9 and TRBJ2-1, with D maybe TRBD2 (6 bases). Germline V gene data show CDR1 as SGDLS and CDR2 as YYNGEE. V was pared by 0 bases and J by 8 bases, with 15 bases between. The CDR3 is 15 amino acids. The CDR3 sequence: CASSVDPPTSHEQFF. CDR3 bases: TGTGCCAGCAGCGTAGACCCCCCGACTAGTCATGAGCAGTTCTTC.

The rearrangement joins TRBV6-5 to TRBJ1-4, with 9 bases matching TRBD1. CDR3 size: 14 residues. The V segment lost 5 bases and the J segment 4 bases; nucleotides outside the gene matches: 2. Germline CDR1 reads MNHEY; CDR2 reads SVGAGI. In DNA, the CDR3 is TGTGCCAGCAGTCCGGACAGGGGTAATGAAAAACTGTTTTTT. Amino acids: CASSPDRGNEKLFF.

This sequence joins TRBV2 and TRBJ2-5; TRBD2 matches 11 bases. The trim removed 8 bases at V and 5 bases at J, leaving 7 bases unmatched. Germline V gene sequence: CDR1 SNHLY, CDR2 FYNNEI. The CDR3 is 14 residues long. In nucleotides, the CDR3 is TGTGCCAGCGGGGAGACTAGCGGGGAGGAGACCCAGTACTTC. It is translated as CASGETSGEETQYF.

This chain connects TRBV27 to TRBJ2-3; 11 bases line up with TRBD1. The V gene end was trimmed by 5 bases and the J gene end by 10 bases; junction bases not matched to a gene: 14. Germline V lookup: CDR1 MNHEY, CDR2 SMNVEV (reference sequence). The CDR3 has 16 residues. The CDR3 is CASSPPWGQGVLAQYF. Written as DNA, the CDR3 is TGTGCCAGCAGTCCCCCGTGGGGACAGGGGGTTCTTGCGCAGTATTTT.